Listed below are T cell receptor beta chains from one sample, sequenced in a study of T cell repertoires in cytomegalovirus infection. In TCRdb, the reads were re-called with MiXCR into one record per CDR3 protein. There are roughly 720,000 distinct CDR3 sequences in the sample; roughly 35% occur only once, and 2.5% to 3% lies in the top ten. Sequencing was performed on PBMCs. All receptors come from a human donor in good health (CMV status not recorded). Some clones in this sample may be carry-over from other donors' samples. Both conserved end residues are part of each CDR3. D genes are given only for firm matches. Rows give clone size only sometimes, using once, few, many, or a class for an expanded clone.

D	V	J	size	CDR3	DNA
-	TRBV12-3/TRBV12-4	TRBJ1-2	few	CASSPPPQGKRLGGYTF	TGTGCCAGCAGTCCCCCTCCCCAGGGAAAACGCCTGGGGGGCTACACCTTC
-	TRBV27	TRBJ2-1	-	CASSLPRTNEQFF	TGTGCCAGCAGTCTCCCGCGGACCAATGAGCAGTTCTTC
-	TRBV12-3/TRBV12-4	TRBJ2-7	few	CASSSGGKSSYEQYF	TGTGCCAGCAGTTCGGGCGGGAAGAGCTCCTACGAGCAGTACTTC
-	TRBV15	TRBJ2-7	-	CATISQGYYEQYF	TGTGCCACCATATCTCAGGGATACTACGAGCAGTACTTC
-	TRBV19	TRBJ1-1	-	CASTGRHLEAFF	TGTGCCAGTACCGGACGACACCTTGAAGCTTTCTTT
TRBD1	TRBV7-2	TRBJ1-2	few	CASSSPSRDSYGYTF	TGTGCCAGCAGCTCCCCCTCCCGGGACAGCTATGGCTACACCTTC
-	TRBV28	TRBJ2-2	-	CASSFSTNTGELFF	TGTGCCAGCAGTTTCTCCACGAACACCGGGGAGCTGTTTTTT
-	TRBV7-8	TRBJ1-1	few	CASSLAEGDTEAFF	TGTGCCAGCAGCTTAGCTGAGGGGGACACTGAAGCTTTCTTT
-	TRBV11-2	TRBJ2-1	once	CASSLTVTGSSYNEQFF	TGTGCCAGCAGCTTAACGGTTACGGGCAGCTCCTACAATGAGCAGTTCTTC
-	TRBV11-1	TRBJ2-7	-	CASSSARAGYEQYF	TGTGCCAGCAGCTCTGCCAGGGCCGGATACGAGCAGTACTTC
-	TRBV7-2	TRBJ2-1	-	CASSGSPDPNEQFF	TGTGCCAGCTCTGGATCCCCCGACCCCAATGAGCAGTTCTTC
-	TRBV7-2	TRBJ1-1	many	CASSTPTAIEAFF	TGTGCCAGCAGCACTCCGACAGCAATTGAAGCTTTCTTT
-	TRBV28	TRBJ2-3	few	CASRSQGGGTDTQYF	TGTGCCAGCAGGTCGCAGGGTGGGGGAACAGATACGCAGTATTTT
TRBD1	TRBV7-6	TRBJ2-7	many	CASSLTGASYEQYF	TGTGCCAGCAGCCTGACAGGGGCGTCCTACGAGCAGTACTTC
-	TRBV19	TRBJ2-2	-	CASKRAIGELFF	TGTGCCAGTAAAAGGGCTATCGGGGAGCTGTTTTTT
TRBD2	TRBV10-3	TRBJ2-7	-	CAISETSGAYEQYF	TGTGCCATCAGTGAGACTAGCGGTGCCTACGAGCAGTACTTC
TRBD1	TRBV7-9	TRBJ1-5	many	CASSLATGGNQPQHF	TGTGCCAGCAGCTTGGCCACAGGGGGCAATCAGCCCCAGCATTTT
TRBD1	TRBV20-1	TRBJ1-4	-	CSPYSGTGFEKLFF	TGCAGTCCTTACTCCGGGACAGGGTTTGAAAAACTGTTTTTT
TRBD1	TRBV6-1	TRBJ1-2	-	CASSPQGENGYTF	TGTGCCAGCAGTCCACAGGGGGAGAATGGCTACACCTTC
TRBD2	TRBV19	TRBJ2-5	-	CASRSSGTYETQYF	TGTGCCAGTAGATCTAGCGGGACCTACGAGACCCAGTACTTC
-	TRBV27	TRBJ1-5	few	CASNFRGSNQPQHF	TGTGCCAGTAACTTCAGGGGATCTAATCAGCCCCAGCATTTT
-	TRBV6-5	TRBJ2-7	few	CASSRALGVRVTEQYF	TGTGCCAGCAGCCGTGCACTCGGTGTCAGGGTTACGGAGCAGTACTTC
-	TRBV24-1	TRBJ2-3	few	CATSDITGTVVGTQYF	TGTGCCACCAGTGATATTACCGGGACGGTGGTGGGTACGCAGTATTTT
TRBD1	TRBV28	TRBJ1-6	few	CASRSTGTGVLSYNSPLHF	TGTGCCAGCAGGAGCACCGGGACAGGGGTCCTCTCCTATAATTCACCCCTCCACTTT
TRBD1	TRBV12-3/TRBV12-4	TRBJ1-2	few	CASRWDSNYGYTF	TGTGCCAGCAGGTGGGACAGTAACTATGGCTACACCTTC
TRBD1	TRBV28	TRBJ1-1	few	CASSLVTGGSWNTEAFF	TGTGCCAGCAGCTTAGTCACAGGGGGGAGTTGGAACACTGAAGCTTTCTTT
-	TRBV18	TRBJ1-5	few	CASSPTGKGPQHF	TGTGCCAGCTCACCAACGGGAAAGGGGCCCCAGCATTTT
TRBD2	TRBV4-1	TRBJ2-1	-	CASSQEMGTSLSATQFF	TGCGCCAGCAGCCAAGAAATGGGGACTAGTCTTTCGGCGACTCAGTTCTTC
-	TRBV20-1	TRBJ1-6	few	CSASRGTGGDSPLHF	TGCAGTGCTAGTCGAGGGACGGGAGGTGATTCACCCCTCCACTTT
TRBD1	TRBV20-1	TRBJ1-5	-	CSARARTGPRSPDQPQHF	TGCAGTGCTAGAGCTCGGACAGGGCCCCGATCCCCCGATCAGCCCCAGCATTTT
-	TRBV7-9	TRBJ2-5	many	CASRSRTQEETQYF	TGTGCCAGCCGAAGTAGGACCCAGGAAGAGACCCAGTACTTC
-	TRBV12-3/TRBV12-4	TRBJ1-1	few	CASSNGGFGTEAFF	TGTGCCAGCAGTAATGGGGGTTTCGGCACTGAAGCTTTCTTT
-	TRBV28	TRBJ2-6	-	CASRPTGANVLTF	TGTGCCAGCAGGCCAACTGGGGCCAACGTCCTGACTTTC
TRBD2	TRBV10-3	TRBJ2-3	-	CAISEGGGSHPDTQYF	TGTGCCATCAGTGAAGGTGGCGGGAGCCATCCAGATACGCAGTATTTT
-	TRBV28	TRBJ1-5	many	CASSLGGVQPQHF	TGTGCCAGCAGTCTGGGAGGGGTTCAGCCCCAGCATTTT
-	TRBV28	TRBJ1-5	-	CASGVGNQPQHF	TGTGCCAGCGGGGTCGGCAATCAGCCCCAGCATTTT
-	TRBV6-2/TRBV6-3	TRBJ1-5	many	CASTLGDTNQPQHF	TGTGCCAGCACCCTTGGGGACACCAATCAGCCCCAGCATTTT
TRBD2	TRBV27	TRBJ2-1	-	CASSPWGGGAGEQFF	TGTGCCAGCAGCCCCTGGGGCGGGGGGGCCGGTGAGCAGTTCTTC
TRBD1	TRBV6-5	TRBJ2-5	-	CASSYFYQGAQETQYF	TGTGCCAGCAGTTATTTTTATCAGGGGGCCCAAGAGACCCAGTACTTC
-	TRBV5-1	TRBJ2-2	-	CASSLDSPNTGELFF	TGCGCCAGCAGCCTGGACAGCCCGAACACCGGGGAGCTGTTTTTT
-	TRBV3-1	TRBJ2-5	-	CASSHVSRDRETQYF	TGTGCCAGCAGCCACGTCAGTAGGGACCGGGAGACCCAGTACTTC
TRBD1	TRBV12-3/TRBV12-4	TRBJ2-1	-	CASTLDRSYNEQFF	TGTGCCAGCACCCTGGACAGGTCCTACAATGAGCAGTTCTTC
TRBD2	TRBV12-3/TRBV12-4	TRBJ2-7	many	CASAKTGRGRASYEQYF	TGTGCCAGCGCCAAGACTGGGCGCGGGAGGGCCTCCTACGAGCAGTACTTC
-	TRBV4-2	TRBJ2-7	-	CASSQGHSAYEQYF	TGTGCCAGCAGCCAAGGCCACAGCGCCTACGAGCAGTACTTC
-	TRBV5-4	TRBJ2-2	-	CASSLVKGGTGELFF	TGTGCCAGCAGCCTGGTTAAGGGGGGCACCGGGGAGCTGTTTTTT
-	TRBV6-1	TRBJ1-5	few	CASSERPNQPQHF	TGTGCCAGCAGTGAACGACCCAATCAGCCCCAGCATTTT
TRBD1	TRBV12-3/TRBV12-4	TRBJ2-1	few	CASSLGTGWNEQFF	TGTGCCAGCAGTTTAGGGACAGGATGGAATGAGCAGTTCTTC
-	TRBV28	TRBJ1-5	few	CASSSGTQFNQPQHF	TGTGCCAGCAGCTCCGGGACACAGTTCAATCAGCCCCAGCATTTT
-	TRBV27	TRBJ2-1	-	CASTRTPWGTNEQFF	TGTGCCAGCACCAGGACTCCGTGGGGGACCAATGAGCAGTTCTTC
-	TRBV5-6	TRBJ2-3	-	CASSLSNGDTQYF	TGTGCCAGCAGCTTGTCTAATGGGGATACGCAGTATTTT
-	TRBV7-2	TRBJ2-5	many	CASSLAGPSRGETQYF	TGTGCCAGCAGCTTAGCGGGACCCTCTAGGGGAGAGACCCAGTACTTC
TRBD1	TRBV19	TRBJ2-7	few	CASRPGQEAYEQYF	TGTGCCAGTAGGCCGGGACAGGAGGCTTACGAGCAGTACTTC
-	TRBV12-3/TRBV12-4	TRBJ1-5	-	CASSLATDSNQPQHF	TGTGCCAGCAGTTTAGCGACAGATAGCAATCAGCCCCAGCATTTT
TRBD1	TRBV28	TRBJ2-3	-	CASLQGGTDTQYF	TGTGCCAGCCTACAGGGGGGCACAGATACGCAGTATTTT
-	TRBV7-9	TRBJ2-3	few	CASSRIQGGTDTQYF	TGTGCCAGCAGCCGGATACAGGGAGGCACAGATACGCAGTATTTT